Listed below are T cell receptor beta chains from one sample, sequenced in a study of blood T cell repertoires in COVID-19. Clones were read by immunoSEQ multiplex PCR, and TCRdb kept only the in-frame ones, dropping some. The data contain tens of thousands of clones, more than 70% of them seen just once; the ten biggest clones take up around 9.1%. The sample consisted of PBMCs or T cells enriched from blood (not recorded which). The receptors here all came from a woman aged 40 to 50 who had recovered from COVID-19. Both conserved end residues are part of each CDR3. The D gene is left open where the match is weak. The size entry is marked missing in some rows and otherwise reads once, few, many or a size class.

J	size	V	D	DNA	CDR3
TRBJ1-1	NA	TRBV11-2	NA	TGTGCCAGCAGCTTCCTACAGGGAGGGGGGGCTGAAGCTTTCTTT	CASSFLQGGGAEAFF
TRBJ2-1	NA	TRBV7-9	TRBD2	TGTGCCAGCAGCTTAGGGCTAGCGGGGGGTGACAATGAGCAGTTCTTC	CASSLGLAGGDNEQFF
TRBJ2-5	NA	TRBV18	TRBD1	TGTGCCAGCTCACCGGGGCAGGGGGCTCAGGAGACCCAGTACTTC	CASSPGQGAQETQYF
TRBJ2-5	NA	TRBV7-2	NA	TGTGCCAGCAGCCCCGGGGGAGAGATCGCGGAGACCCAGTACTTC	CASSPGGEIAETQYF
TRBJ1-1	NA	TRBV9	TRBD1	TGTGCCAGCAGCGTCGGGCAGGGGGCCTACACTGAAGCTTTCTTT	CASSVGQGAYTEAFF
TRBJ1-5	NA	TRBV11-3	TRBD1	TGTGCCAGCAGCGAGACAGGGCTGTATCAGCCCCAGCATTTT	CASSETGLYQPQHF
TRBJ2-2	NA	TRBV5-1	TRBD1	TGCGCCAGCAGCTTCTACAGGGGTGTGACCGCCGGGGAGCTGTTTTTT	CASSFYRGVTAGELFF
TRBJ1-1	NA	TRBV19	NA	TGTGCCAGTAATTGGGGGCTGAACACTGAAGCTTTCTTT	CASNWGLNTEAFF
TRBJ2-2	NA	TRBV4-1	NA	TGCGCCAGCAGCCAAGCGGGGCGGGGCAACACCGGGGAGCTGTTTTTT	CASSQAGRGNTGELFF
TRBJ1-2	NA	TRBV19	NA	TGTGCCAGTAGTATAGTTGAGACATATGGCTACGCCTTC	CASSIVETYGYAF
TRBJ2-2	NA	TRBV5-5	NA	TGTGCCAGCAGCAGAGGAGTCAACACCGGGGAGCTGTTTTTT	CASSRGVNTGELFF
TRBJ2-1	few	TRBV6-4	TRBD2	TGTGCCAGCAGCTCTAGCGGGGGGGCGAATGAGCAGTTCTTC	CASSSSGGANEQFF
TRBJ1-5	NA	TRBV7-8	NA	TGTGCCAGCAGCTCAAGGGGGTTTCAGCCCCAGCATTTT	CASSSRGFQPQHF
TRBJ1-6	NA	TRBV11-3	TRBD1	TGTGCCAGCAGCCTATTCTCGACAGGGGGAACGAATTCACCCCTCCACTTT	CASSLFSTGGTNSPLHF
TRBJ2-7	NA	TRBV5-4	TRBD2	TGTGCCAGCAGTATTAGCGGGAGCTCCTACGAGCAGTACTTC	CASSISGSSYEQYF
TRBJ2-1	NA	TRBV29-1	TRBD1	TGCAGCGTTGAAGACCCCCACAGGGGGAGATACAATGAGCAGTTCTTC	CSVEDPHRGRYNEQFF